This paragraph reports one TCR beta chain. Its antigen remains unidentified. No base quality values were provided; no much bigger clone lies one nucleotide off. The meaning of the sample's treatment or condition label: live attenuated yellow fever vaccine strain. At each blood-draw timepoint, two biological replicates of bulk PBMCs were collected. PBMCs were isolated from peripheral blood using a standard Ficoll-Paque protocol. TriZol was used to extract RNA from bulk PBMCs, CD4 and CD8 fractions, and dextramer-positive and dextramer-negative fractions. CDR1 and CDR2 are drawn from the germline V gene (reference sequence): MNHEY, SMNVEV. The trim is 10 bases for V and 4 bases for J, with a gap of 11 bases between the germline ends. From its cysteine to its phenylalanine, the CDR3 spans 13 amino acids. Here the CDR3 DNA is all that survives: 39 bases in frame from base 1. Synthesis of TCR cDNA relied on 5'RACE template switching, a step that introduced a universal primer site along with unique molecular identifiers. Priming of cDNA synthesis was performed from both the TCR alpha and TCR beta constant segments. Two PCR steps were used to amplify libraries, with sample barcodes and sequencing adapters being added in the second step. Sequencing of libraries was done on Illumina HiSeq 2500 (2x100 bp) or NovaSeq (2x150 bp). The authors' pipeline ran thus. Reads were demultiplexed and collapsed into UMI consensus sequences with MIGEC, and V(D)J alignment was performed with MiXCR. Vaccine-responding clonotypes were defined with edgeR using replicate PBMC samples, requiring FDR below 0.01 and a log2 fold change above 5 up to day 15. Each bulk clonotype was labeled CD4 or CD8 based on which sequenced repertoire, CD4 or CD8, contained the clonotype at higher abundance. TCRdb reprocessing: public reads trimmed at Q25 with fastp, clones called with MiXCR, in-frame beta chains kept. A single entry per CDR3 protein holds the most common genes and DNA from its merged rows. Here the V and J calls rest on TCRdb's processing, not on the authors' analysis. The sample has 600,000 to 750,000 distinct CDR3 sequences on record, roughly an eighth of them singletons. Under 15% of the sample rests with the top ten.

This sample stems from a study of T cells after yellow fever vaccination (dated by TCRdb to the late 2010s). As for the study more broadly: The SMART-Seq v4 Ultra Low Input RNA kit was used to prepare libraries from fractions with low cell numbers. To follow T-cell clones before and after both primary and booster YFV17D yellow fever vaccination, bulk TCR alpha and beta repertoires underwent longitudinal sequencing. Two healthy male donors, one aged 18 to 30 and one aged 30 to 40 years, were included in the cohort. Blood samples were taken at several timepoints before and after primary and secondary immunization, and bulk PBMC replicates and cell subsets were isolated. The investigation overall reported the following: Because the study included only a couple of donors, the extent to which the findings can be generalized is limited. A small fraction of clonotypes appeared in both the CD4 and CD8 compartments, likely as a result of convergent recombination. FACS-sorted repertoires could contain abundant contaminating clonotypes from the bulk population, so computational filtering was required. The secondary T-cell response was found to be weaker but faster than the primary response, with a peak reached on day 5 rather than on day 15. Most clones expanded after primary vaccination were re-detected after the booster (around 96% of CD4 and 88% of CD8), suggesting broad memory maintenance.

The sample consisted of PBMCs, taken on the day of the yellow fever booster vaccination. The sequence came from a man under 40 who received the YFV17D yellow fever vaccine. The sequence links TRBV27 to TRBJ2-6; the best D guess is TRBD1, with 6 bases matching. CDR3 sequence: CAIRGRGANVLTF. The DNA sequence is given as TGTGCCATCAGGGGCCGAGGGGCCAACGTCCTGACTTTC.